Each of the 10 T cell receptor beta chains below was sequenced from the same sample in a study of shared clonotypes between healthy human individuals. TCRdb's copy holds only in-frame clones and misses some; the assay was immunoSEQ multiplex PCR. The table lists about 550,000 clones, roughly 95% of them singletons. Naivety among CD8 cells was defined by CD45RO negativity and positive CCR7 selection, thereby excluding terminally differentiated effector memory CD45RA+ cells. The sequencing input was naive CD8+ T cells sorted from blood. All receptors derive from a woman aged 25 to 39 in good health.

The rearrangement links TRBV25-1 to TRBJ1-2, with a possible D match to TRBD1 (5 bases). This CDR3 comprises 15 residues. CDR1 and CDR2 from the germline V gene are MGHDK and SYGVNS. Deletions cut 11 bases from V and 0 bases from J, with 19 bases between. In DNA, the CDR3 is TGTGCCGCCAAAAGTGGGGCCCTAGCTAACTATGGCTACACCTTC. Protein product: CAAKSGALANYGYTF.

This chain uses TRBV7-8 with TRBJ2-7, with TRBD2 identical over 12 bases. This CDR3 region has 14 residues. Germline V CDR1 and CDR2: SGHVS, FQNEAQ. V trimming: 1 base; J trimming: 7 bases; junction bases outside the gene matches: 2. The CDR3 loop reads CASSLELAGGEQYF. As DNA, the CDR3 is TGTGCCAGCAGCTTAGAACTAGCGGGAGGTGAGCAGTACTTC.

As regards this clone: Different DNA sequences within this sample yield the same CDR3. This rearrangement joins TRBV27 to TRBJ2-3, with 10 bases lining up with TRBD2. The CDR3 spans 16 residues. Germline lookup yields CDR1 MNHEY and CDR2 SMNVEV (reference sequence). The J segment lost 0 bases and the V segment lost 5 bases, leaving 5 bases of the junction unmatched. The CDR3 DNA reads as TGTGCCAGCAGTCCATTAGCGGGAGGAAGCACAGATACGCAGTATTTT. The encoded protein is CASSPLAGGSTDTQYF.

This clone was observed a single time. The rearrangement links TRBV9 to TRBJ2-1; TRBD2 matches at 12 bases. Germline values: CDR1 SGDLS, CDR2 YYNGEE. J was trimmed by 1 base and V by 2 bases; bases with no gene match: 4. The CDR3 runs to 17 residues. Here the CDR3 reads CASSVTSGRGSYNEQFF. In DNA form, the CDR3 reads TGTGCCAGCAGCGTGACTAGCGGGAGAGGTTCCTACAATGAGCAGTTCTTC.

The chain couples TRBV27 to TRBJ2-1, with 10 bases aligning to TRBD2. This CDR3 spans 15 amino acids. Germline-derived CDR1 and CDR2 are MNHEY and SMNVEV (reference sequence). V was pared by 5 bases and J by 1 base, with 2 bases of the junction left unmatched. DNA for the CDR3: TGTGCCAGCAGTCCAGCGGGAGGGTCCTACAATGAGCAGTTCTTC. This gives the protein CASSPAGGSYNEQFF.

The rearrangement links TRBV27 to TRBJ1-5, with 7 positions matching TRBD1. This CDR3 has 17 amino acids. V shed 5 bases, J shed 9 bases, and the junction held 19 bases outside the gene matches. Germline V gives CDR1 MNHEY, CDR2 SMNVEV (reference sequence). CDR3 region: CASSPGTTGQALLPQHF. DNA of the CDR3: TGTGCCAGCAGTCCGGGCACCACTGGACAGGCTTTACTGCCCCAGCATTTT.

The V call is TRBV11-3, the J call TRBJ2-7, with D possibly being TRBD1 (5 bases). The ends were cut back, 5 bases at V and 2 bases at J, with 13 bases in the middle. Germline V CDR1 and CDR2: SGHNT, YENEEA. The CDR3 consists of 14 residues. Written as DNA, the CDR3 is TGTGCCAGCAGCCTCGGAGACAGCACCTACGAGCAGTACTTC. This codes for CASSLGDSTYEQYF.

The CDR3 is CASEGNYGYTF. CDR3 in DNA: TGTGCCAGCGAGGGGAACTATGGCTACACCTTC. The rearrangement links TRBV2 to TRBJ1-2; possible D gene TRBD1, 5 bases. This CDR3 comprises 11 residues. Trimming took off 8 bases at V and 2 bases at J, with 6 bases between the two ends. CDR1 and CDR2 (germline): SNHLY, FYNNEI. Drawing the rest from reference TRBV2 and TRBJ1-2, the complete variable domain is EPEVTQTPSHQVTQMGQEVILRCVPISNHLYFYWYRQILGQKVEFLVSFYNNEISEKSEIFDDQFSVERPDGSNFTLKIRSTKLEDSAMYFCASEGNYGYTFGSGTRLTVV.

This chain links TRBV18 with TRBJ2-3; 14 bases match TRBD2. V was pared by 4 bases and J by 6 bases, with 3 bases of the junction left unmatched. The germline V gene has CDR1 KGHSH and CDR2 LQKENI. The CDR3 has 15 amino acids. The CDR3 DNA follows: TGTGCCAGCTCACGGGGACTAGCGGGAGTGGATACGCAGTATTTT. Translating gives CASSRGLAGVDTQYF.

This sequence joins TRBV19 and TRBJ2-1; no clear D gene. Trimming took off 9 bases at V and 2 bases at J, with 11 bases between the two ends. CDR3 length equals 13 residues. The V gene's germline CDR1 is LNHDA and CDR2 SQIVND (reference sequence). CDR3: CASAWTTYNEQFF. The DNA for the CDR3 is TGTGCCAGCGCTTGGACCACCTACAATGAGCAGTTCTTC.